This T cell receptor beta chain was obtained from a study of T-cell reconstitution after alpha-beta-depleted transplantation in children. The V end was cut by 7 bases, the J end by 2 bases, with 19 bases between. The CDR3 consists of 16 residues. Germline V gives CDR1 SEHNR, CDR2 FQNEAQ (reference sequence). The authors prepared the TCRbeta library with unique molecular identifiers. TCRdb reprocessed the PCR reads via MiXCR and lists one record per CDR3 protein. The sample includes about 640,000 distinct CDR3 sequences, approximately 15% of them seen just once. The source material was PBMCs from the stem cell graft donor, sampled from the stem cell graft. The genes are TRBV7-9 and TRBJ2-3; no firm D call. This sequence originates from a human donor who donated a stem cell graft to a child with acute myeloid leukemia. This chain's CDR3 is CASTYLLGQDTDTQYF. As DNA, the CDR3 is TGTGCCAGCACCTATCTCCTAGGGCAGGACACAGATACGCAGTATTTT.